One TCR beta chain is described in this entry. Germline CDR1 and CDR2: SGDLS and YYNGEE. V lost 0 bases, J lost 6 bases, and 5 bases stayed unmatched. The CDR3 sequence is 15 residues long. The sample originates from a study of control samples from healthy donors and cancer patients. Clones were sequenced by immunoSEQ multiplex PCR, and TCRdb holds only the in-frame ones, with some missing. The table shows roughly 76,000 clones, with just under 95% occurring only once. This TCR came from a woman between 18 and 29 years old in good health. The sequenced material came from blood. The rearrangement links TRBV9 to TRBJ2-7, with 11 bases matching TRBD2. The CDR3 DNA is TGTGCCAGCAGCGTAGCTAGCGGGAGGATGGGCGAGCAGTACTTC. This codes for CASSVASGRMGEQYF.